The text below deals with one TCR beta chain. What it recognizes is unknown. A much larger clone sits a single nucleotide away, making a read error possible. This sample was taken from a study of breast tumors, draining lymph nodes, adjacent tissues. Study-wide results and caveats: Tumor TCR diversity was below lymph nodes but above nontumor tissue.

Germline V gene data show CDR1 as SGHTA and CDR2 as FQGTGA. The CDR3 totals 15 residues. Axillary draining lymph nodes of breast cancer patients supplied the node samples. From the multiplex PCR reads, TCRdb called clonotypes with MiXCR, one entry per CDR3 protein. The repertoire consists of about 200,000 distinct CDR3 sequences, with less than 35% occurring once and the leading ten covering approximately 3.7%. The V and J genes are TRBV7-3 and TRBJ2-6; D may match TRBD1 or TRBD2 (5 bases each). The sample comprised axillary lymph node tissue. The TCR was taken from a female donor with breast cancer. Some clones in this sample may be carry-over from other donors' samples. CDR3: CASSFGGAGANVLPF. Here the CDR3 DNA reads TGTGCCAGCAGCTTCGGAGGTGCTGGGGCCAACGTCCTGCCTTTC.